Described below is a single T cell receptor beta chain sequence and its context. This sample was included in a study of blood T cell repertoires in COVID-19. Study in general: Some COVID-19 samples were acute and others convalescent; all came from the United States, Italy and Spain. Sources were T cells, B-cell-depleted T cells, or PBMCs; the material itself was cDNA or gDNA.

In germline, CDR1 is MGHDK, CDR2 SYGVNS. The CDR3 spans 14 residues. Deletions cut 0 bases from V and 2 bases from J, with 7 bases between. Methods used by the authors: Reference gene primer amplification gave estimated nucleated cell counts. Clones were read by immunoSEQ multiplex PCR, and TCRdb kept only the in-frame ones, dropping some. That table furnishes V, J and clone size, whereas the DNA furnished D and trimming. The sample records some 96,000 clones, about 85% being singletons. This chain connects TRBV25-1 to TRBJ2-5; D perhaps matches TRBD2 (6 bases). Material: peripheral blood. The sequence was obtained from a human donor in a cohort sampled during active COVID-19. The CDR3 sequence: CASSEYGGQETQYF. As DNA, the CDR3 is TGTGCCAGCAGTGAATATGGGGGGCAAGAGACCCAGTACTTC.